The 2 T cell receptor beta chains below were found in one sample sequenced in a study of shared clonotypes between healthy human individuals. Clones were sequenced by immunoSEQ multiplex PCR, and TCRdb holds only the in-frame ones, with some missing. The repertoire includes roughly 1.5 million clones, nearly 99% of them detected once, and around 0.47% sits in the top ten. The specimen sequenced was naive CD4+ T cells sorted from blood. Subset specified: CD45RA+ positively selected. Receptors originate from a man aged 30 to 39 in good health.

This sequence joins TRBV7-9 and TRBJ1-3; D is uncertain. V lost 3 bases, J lost 2 bases, and 5 bases lay in between. The CDR3 spans 13 residues. Germline CDR1 and CDR2: SEHNR and FQNEAQ (reference sequence). The CDR3 reads CASSFDPGNTIYF. The DNA of the CDR3 is TGTGCCAGCAGCTTCGACCCTGGAAACACCATATATTTT.

This clone occurred once. This chain uses TRBV9 with TRBJ2-4; perhaps D is TRBD1 or TRBD2 (6 bases each). Per germline, CDR1 SGDLS and CDR2 YYNGEE. This CDR3 is 17 amino acids long. V was pared by 0 bases and J by 1 base, with 14 bases between. CDR3 DNA sequence: TGTGCCAGCAGCGTAGGAAGGGGGGCGGAGGCCAAAAACATTCAGTACTTC. Amino acids: CASSVGRGAEAKNIQYF.